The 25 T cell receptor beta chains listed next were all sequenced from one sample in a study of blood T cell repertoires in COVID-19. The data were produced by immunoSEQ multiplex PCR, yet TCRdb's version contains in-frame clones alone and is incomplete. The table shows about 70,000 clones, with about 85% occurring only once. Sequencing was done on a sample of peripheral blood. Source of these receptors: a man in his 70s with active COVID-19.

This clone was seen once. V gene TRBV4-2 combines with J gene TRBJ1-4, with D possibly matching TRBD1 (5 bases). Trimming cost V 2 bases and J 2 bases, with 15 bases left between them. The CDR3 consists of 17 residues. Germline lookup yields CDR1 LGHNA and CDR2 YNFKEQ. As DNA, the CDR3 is TGTGCCAGCAGCCAACCGGGGGGGATGGCGACTAATGAAAAACTGTTTTTT. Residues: CASSQPGGMATNEKLFF.

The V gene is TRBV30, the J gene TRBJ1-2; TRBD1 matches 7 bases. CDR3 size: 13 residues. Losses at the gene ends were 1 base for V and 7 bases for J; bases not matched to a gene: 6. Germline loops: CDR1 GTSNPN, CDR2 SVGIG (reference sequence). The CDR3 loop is CAWSEGARAGYTF. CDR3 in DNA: TGTGCCTGGAGTGAGGGGGCGCGGGCTGGCTACACCTTC.

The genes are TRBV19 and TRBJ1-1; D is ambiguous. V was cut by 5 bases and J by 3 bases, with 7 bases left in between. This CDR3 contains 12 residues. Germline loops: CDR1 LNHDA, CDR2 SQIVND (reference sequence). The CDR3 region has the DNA TGTGCCAGTAGTGTAAGAGACACTGAAGCTTTCTTT. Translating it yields CASSVRDTEAFF.

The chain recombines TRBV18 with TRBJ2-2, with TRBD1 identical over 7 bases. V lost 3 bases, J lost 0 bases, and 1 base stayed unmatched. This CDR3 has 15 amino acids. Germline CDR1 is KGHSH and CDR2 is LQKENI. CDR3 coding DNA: TGTGCCAGCTCACCCGGGACAGCGAACACCGGGGAGCTGTTTTTT. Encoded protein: CASSPGTANTGELFF.

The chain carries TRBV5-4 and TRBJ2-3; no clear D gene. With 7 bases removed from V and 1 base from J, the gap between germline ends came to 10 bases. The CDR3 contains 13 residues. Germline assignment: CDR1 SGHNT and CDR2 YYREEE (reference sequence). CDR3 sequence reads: CASARRGTDTQYF. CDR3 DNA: TGTGCCAGCGCACGGAGAGGCACAGATACGCAGTATTTT.

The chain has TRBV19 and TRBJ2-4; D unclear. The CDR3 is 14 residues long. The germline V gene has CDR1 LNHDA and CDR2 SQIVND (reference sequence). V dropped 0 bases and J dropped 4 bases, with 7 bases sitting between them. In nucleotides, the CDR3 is TGTGCCAGTAGTATAGATCCCCTGAAAAACATTCAGTACTTC. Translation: CASSIDPLKNIQYF.

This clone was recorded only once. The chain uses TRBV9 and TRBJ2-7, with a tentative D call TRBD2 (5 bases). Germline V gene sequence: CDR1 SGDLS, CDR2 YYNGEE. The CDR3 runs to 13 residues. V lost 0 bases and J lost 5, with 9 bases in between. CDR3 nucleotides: TGTGCCAGCAGCGTAGGGGTCGGGGACGAGCAGTACTTC. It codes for CASSVGVGDEQYF.

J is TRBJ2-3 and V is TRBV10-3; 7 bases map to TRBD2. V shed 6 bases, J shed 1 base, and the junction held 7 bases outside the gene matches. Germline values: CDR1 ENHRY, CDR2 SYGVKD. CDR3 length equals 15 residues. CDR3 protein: CAISPWAGGTDTQYF. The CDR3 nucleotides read TGTGCCATCAGCCCCTGGGCGGGAGGCACAGATACGCAGTATTTT.

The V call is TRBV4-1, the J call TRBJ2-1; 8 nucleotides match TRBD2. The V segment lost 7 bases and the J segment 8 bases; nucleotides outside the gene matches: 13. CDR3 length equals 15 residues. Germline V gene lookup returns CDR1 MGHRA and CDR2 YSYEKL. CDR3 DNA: TGCGCCAGCACCCCGGGGGGGAGCGCGGGGCATGAGCAGTTCTTC. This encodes CASTPGGSAGHEQFF.

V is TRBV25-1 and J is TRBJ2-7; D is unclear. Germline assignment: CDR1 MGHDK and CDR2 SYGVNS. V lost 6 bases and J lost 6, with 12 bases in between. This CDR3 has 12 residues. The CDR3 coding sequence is TGTGCCAGCAGGGGCGTTTTCGGCGAGCAGTACTTC. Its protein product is CASRGVFGEQYF.

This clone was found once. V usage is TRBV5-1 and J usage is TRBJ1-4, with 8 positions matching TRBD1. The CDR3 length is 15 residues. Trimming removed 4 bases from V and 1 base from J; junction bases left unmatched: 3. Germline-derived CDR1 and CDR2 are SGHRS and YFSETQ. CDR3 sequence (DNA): TGCGCCAGCAGCCAGGGGGCGCGAACTAATGAAAAACTGTTTTTT. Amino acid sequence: CASSQGARTNEKLFF.

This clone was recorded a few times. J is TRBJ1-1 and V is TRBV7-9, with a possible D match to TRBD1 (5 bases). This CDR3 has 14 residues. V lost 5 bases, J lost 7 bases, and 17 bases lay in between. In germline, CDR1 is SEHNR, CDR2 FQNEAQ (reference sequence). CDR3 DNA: TGTGCCAGCAGCCCCTTGGTGGGGGAGGGTGAAGCTTTCTTT. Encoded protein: CASSPLVGEGEAFF.

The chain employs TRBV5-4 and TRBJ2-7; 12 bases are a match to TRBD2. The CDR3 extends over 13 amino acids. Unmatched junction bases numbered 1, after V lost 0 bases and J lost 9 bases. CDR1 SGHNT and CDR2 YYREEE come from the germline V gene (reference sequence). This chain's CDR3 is CASSLGLAGVQYF. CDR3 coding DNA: TGTGCCAGCAGCTTGGGACTAGCGGGAGTGCAGTACTTC.

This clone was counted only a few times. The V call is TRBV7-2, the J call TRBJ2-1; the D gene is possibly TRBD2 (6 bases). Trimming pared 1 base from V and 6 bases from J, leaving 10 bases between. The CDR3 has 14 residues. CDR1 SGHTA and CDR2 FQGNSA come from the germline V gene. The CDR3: CASSLGAAGNEQFF. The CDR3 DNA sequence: TGTGCCAGCAGCTTAGGCGCAGCGGGCAATGAGCAGTTCTTC.

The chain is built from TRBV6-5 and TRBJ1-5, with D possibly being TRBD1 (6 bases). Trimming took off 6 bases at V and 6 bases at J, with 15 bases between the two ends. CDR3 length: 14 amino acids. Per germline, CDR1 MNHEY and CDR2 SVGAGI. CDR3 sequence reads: CASSRRGGGQPQHF. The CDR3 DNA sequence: TGTGCCAGCAGCCGGAGGGGGGGAGGTCAGCCCCAGCATTTT.

CDR3 residues: CASSPSGSGSYNEQFF. CDR3 bases: TGTGCCAGCAGCCCAAGCGGGAGCGGCTCCTACAATGAGCAGTTCTTC. This chain joins TRBV4-2 and TRBJ2-1, with 8 bases identical to TRBD2. V trimming: 4 bases; J trimming: 0 bases; junction bases outside the gene matches: 5. The CDR3 runs 16 residues. From germline, CDR1 is LGHNA and CDR2 YNFKEQ.

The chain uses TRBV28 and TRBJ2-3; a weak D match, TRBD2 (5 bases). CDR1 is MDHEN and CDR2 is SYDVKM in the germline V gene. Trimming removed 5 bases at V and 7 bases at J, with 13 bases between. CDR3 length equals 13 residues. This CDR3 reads CASSRAGLNTQYF. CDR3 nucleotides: TGTGCCAGCAGTCGGGCAGGACTCAATACGCAGTATTTT.

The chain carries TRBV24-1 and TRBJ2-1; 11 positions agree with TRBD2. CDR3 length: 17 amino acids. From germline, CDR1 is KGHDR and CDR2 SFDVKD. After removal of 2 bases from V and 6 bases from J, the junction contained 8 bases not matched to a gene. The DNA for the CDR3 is TGTGCCACCAGTGATTCAGCCCTAGCGGGGGGCGGCAATGAGCAGTTCTTC. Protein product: CATSDSALAGGGNEQFF.

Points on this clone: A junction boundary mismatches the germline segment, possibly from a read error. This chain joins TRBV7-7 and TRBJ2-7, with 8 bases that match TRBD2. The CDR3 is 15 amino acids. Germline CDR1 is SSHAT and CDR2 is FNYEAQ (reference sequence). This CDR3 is CASSAAGAGSYEQYF. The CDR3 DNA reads TGTGCTAGCAGCGCAGCGGGAGCTGGGTCCTACGAGCAGTACTTC.

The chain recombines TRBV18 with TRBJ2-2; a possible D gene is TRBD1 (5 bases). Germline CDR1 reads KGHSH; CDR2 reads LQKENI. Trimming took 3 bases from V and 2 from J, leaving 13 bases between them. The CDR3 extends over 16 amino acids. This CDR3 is CASSPMGRANTGELFF. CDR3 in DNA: TGTGCCAGCTCACCCATGGGCAGGGCTAACACCGGGGAGCTGTTTTTT.

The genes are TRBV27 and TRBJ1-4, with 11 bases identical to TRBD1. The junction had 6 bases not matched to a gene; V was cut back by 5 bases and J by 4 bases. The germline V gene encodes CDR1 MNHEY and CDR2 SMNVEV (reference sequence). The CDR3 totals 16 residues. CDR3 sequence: CASSPGTGGRNEKLFF. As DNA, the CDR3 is TGTGCCAGCAGTCCCGGGACAGGGGGGCGTAATGAAAAACTGTTTTTT.

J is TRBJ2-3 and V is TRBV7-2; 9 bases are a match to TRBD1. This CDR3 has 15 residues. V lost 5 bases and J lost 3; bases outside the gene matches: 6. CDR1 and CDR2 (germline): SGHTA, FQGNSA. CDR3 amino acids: CASSPDRGKTDTQYF. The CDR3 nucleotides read TGTGCCAGCAGCCCAGACAGGGGGAAGACAGATACGCAGTATTTT.

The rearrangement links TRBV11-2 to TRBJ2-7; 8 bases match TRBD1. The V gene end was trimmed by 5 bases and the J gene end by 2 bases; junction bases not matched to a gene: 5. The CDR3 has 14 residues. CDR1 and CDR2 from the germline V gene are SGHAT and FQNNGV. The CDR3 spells CASSPDRGPYEQYF. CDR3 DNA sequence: TGTGCCAGCAGCCCCGACAGGGGTCCCTACGAGCAGTACTTC.

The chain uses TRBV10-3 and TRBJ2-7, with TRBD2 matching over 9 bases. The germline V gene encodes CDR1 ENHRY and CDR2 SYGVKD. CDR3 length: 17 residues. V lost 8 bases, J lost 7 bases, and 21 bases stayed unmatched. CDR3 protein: CAIWGGAGGALTGEQYF. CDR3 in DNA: TGTGCCATCTGGGGGGGAGCGGGAGGCGCCCTTACTGGGGAGCAGTACTTC.

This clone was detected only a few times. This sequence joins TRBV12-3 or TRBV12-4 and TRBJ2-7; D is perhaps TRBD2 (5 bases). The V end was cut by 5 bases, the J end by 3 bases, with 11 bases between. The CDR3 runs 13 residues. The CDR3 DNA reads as TGTGCCAGCAGTCGAAGGGAGAACTACGAGCAGTACTTC. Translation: CASSRRENYEQYF.